This T cell receptor beta chain is drawn from a study of shared clonotypes between healthy human individuals. This CDR3 spans 15 amino acids. Germline V lookup: CDR1 MNHNS, CDR2 SASEGT. The V end was cut by 10 bases, the J end by 6 bases, with 24 bases between. TCRdb's copy holds only in-frame clones and misses some; the assay was immunoSEQ multiplex PCR. This repertoire shows around 2,000,000 clones, just under 95% found once; its top ten account for 0.9% to 1.3%. Naive CD8 cells lacked CD45RO, underwent positive selection for CCR7 and left out terminally differentiated effector memory CD45RA+ cells.

This chain joins TRBV6-1 and TRBJ1-1; D not resolved. Source material: naive CD8+ T cells sorted from blood. The sequence was collected from a man aged 18 to 29 in good health. The CDR3 is CAMSRDPRWDAEAFF. The DNA of the CDR3 is TGTGCCATGTCCCGGGATCCTCGATGGGATGCTGAAGCTTTCTTT.